The sequence of this TCR beta chain was determined in a study of beta chain features in type 1 diabetes. The overall study: The examined sorted cells totaled about 110 million across samples.

V lost 2 bases, J lost 5 bases, and 8 bases lay in between. The CDR3 has 13 amino acids. Germline values: CDR1 SEHNR, CDR2 FQNEAQ (reference sequence). Whole-study results and caveats: TCRB rearrangement may or may not be influenced by HLA type; here this remained unresolved. Because the template was cDNA, high-expressing cells might be over-represented.

Sorting gave populations that all exceeded 95% purity. Details on this clone: Its antigen is not identified.

Every bit of the isolated RNA underwent reverse transcription, so sequencing read expressed TCRB transcripts. The table came from immunoSEQ multiplex PCR; TCRdb's copy has only in-frame clones and leaves some out. The table lists roughly 330,000 clones, approximately 10% of them singletons. The TCR originated in a woman in her 30s in good health. The specimen was naive CD4+ T cells from blood. The chain has TRBV7-9 and TRBJ2-3; D not certain. The CDR3 coding sequence is TGTGCCAGCAGCTTATACTCGGGAGATACGCAGTATTTT. This encodes CASSLYSGDTQYF.